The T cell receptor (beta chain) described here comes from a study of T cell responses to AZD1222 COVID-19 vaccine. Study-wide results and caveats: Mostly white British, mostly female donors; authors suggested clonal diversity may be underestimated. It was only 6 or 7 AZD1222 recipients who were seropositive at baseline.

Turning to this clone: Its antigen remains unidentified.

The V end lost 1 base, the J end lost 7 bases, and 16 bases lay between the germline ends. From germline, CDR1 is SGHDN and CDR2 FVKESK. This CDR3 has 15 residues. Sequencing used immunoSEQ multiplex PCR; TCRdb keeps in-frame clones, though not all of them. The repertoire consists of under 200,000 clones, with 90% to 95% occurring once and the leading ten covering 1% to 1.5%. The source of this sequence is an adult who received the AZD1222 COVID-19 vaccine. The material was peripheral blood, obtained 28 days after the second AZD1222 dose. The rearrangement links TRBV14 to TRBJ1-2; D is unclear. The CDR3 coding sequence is TGTGCCAGCAGCCAAGCATCAGTTGCATTAGGTGGCTACACCTTC. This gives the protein CASSQASVALGGYTF.